These 28 T cell receptor beta chains share one sample of origin, sequenced in a study of cytomegalovirus exposure and HLA in healthy donors. The PCR used 60 Vbeta and 13 Jbeta primers. Clones were read by immunoSEQ multiplex PCR, and TCRdb kept only the in-frame ones, dropping some. The profile shows some 41,000 clones, 51% of them singletons. The sample taken for sequencing was PBMCs. These receptors all come from a man in his 60s in good health and CMV-seronegative.

The V and J genes are TRBV6-4 and TRBJ2-1, with 11 bases identical to TRBD2. The ends lost 3 bases at V and 7 bases at J; junction bases unmatched: 5. The CDR3 runs 15 residues. CDR1 MRHNA and CDR2 SNTAGT come from the germline V gene. CDR3 bases: TGTGCCAGCAGTGAACTAGCGGGAGAGGGGAATGAGCAGTTCTTC. It encodes CASSELAGEGNEQFF.

This chain links TRBV19 with TRBJ1-2; D is unresolved. The germline V gene encodes CDR1 LNHDA and CDR2 SQIVND (reference sequence). The CDR3 covers 11 residues. Trimming left V 7 bases short and J 8 bases short, with 11 bases between. The CDR3 is CASKKEWGYTF. For the CDR3, the DNA is TGTGCCAGTAAAAAGGAGTGGGGCTACACCTTC.

This chain connects TRBV4-1 to TRBJ2-1, with D possibly matching TRBD1 (5 bases). The CDR3 has 15 amino acids. V gave up 1 base and J gave up 2 bases, with 9 bases separating them. Germline-derived CDR1 and CDR2 are MGHRA and YSYEKL. The CDR3 protein is CASSQGGGAYNEQFF. The CDR3 bases are TGCGCCAGCAGCCAAGGGGGCGGTGCCTACAATGAGCAGTTCTTC.

The DNA of the CDR3 is TGTGCCGCCGTGGAGGGAAACACCATATATTTT. The encoded protein is CAAVEGNTIYF. The chain recombines TRBV28 with TRBJ1-3; D gene unclear. V shed 11 bases and J shed 4 bases, with 9 bases lying between them. The germline CDR1 and CDR2 sequences are MDHEN and SYDVKM. The CDR3 runs 11 residues.

This clone was recorded a few times. V usage is TRBV10-2 and J usage is TRBJ1-2; tentatively, D is TRBD1 (6 bases). V was trimmed by 2 bases and J by 13 bases, leaving 20 bases between them. The length of the CDR3 is 14 residues. The germline V gene encodes CDR1 WSHSY and CDR2 SAAADI. The chain's CDR3 is CASSETSGTQARTF. Here the CDR3 DNA reads TGCGCCAGCAGTGAGACATCCGGGACACAGGCGCGCACCTTC.

The V gene is TRBV4-2, the J gene TRBJ2-1; 12 bases align to TRBD2. In germline, CDR1 is LGHNA, CDR2 YNFKEQ. The CDR3 covers 16 residues. Trimming at V came to 4 bases and at J to 3 bases, leaving 4 bases not matched to a gene. The CDR3 sequence is CASSPGTSGLYNEQFF. The CDR3 nucleotides read TGTGCCAGCAGCCCAGGGACTAGCGGGCTCTACAATGAGCAGTTCTTC.

The CDR3 sequence is CASSLLEGAKTQYF. CDR3 DNA sequence: TGTGCCAGCAGTTTATTAGAGGGAGCAAAGACCCAGTACTTC. This chain uses TRBV28 with TRBJ2-5; D might be TRBD2 (5 bases). The CDR3 spans 14 residues. CDR1 MDHEN and CDR2 SYDVKM come from the germline V gene. V dropped 1 base and J dropped 6 bases, with 12 bases sitting between them.

This clone appeared a few times. The rearrangement uses TRBV29-1 and TRBJ2-5; TRBD2 agrees at 7 bases. The CDR3 loop spans 14 amino acids. V lost 4 bases, J lost 0 bases, and 5 bases stayed unmatched. In germline, CDR1 is SQVTM, CDR2 ANQGSEA. CDR3 residues: CSVGIAGNQETQYF. The CDR3, as DNA: TGCAGCGTTGGGATAGCGGGTAACCAAGAGACCCAGTACTTC.

The CDR3 nucleotides read TGCAGCGTTGTAAGCAGACCAGGGGCTGAAGCTTTCTTT. It encodes CSVVSRPGAEAFF. The rearrangement uses TRBV29-1 and TRBJ1-1, with a tentative D call TRBD1 (6 bases). The CDR3 has 13 amino acids. Per the germline V gene, CDR1 is SQVTM and CDR2 is ANQGSEA. With 4 bases removed from V and 6 bases from J, the gap between germline ends came to 15 bases.

The chain uses TRBV7-9 and TRBJ1-1; the D gene is possibly TRBD1 (6 bases). CDR3 length equals 14 residues. V lost 1 base, J lost 10 bases, and 16 bases lay in between. The germline gives CDR1 SEHNR, CDR2 FQNEAQ (reference sequence). The CDR3 DNA is TGTGCCAGCAGCTTAGAGGGGGTTGGGGGTGCAGCTTTCTTT. Translated, it gives CASSLEGVGGAAFF.

This sequence joins TRBV9 and TRBJ1-1; D ambiguous. This CDR3 region has 14 residues. Germline lookup yields CDR1 SGDLS and CDR2 YYNGEE. The V end lost 0 bases, the J end lost 3 bases, and 9 bases lay between the germline ends. CDR3 amino acids: CASSVGRRDTEAFF. CDR3 nucleotides: TGTGCCAGCAGCGTAGGACGCCGGGACACTGAAGCTTTCTTT.

In its sample, this clone was seen a few times. The CDR3 region is CASSSRQGIQYF. CDR3 nucleotides: TGTGCCAGCAGTTCCAGACAGGGGATCCAGTACTTC. The chain couples TRBV6-5 to TRBJ2-7; TRBD1 matches 8 bases. The V gene's germline CDR1 is MNHEY and CDR2 SVGAGI. The CDR3 is made up of 12 amino acids. The V gene end was trimmed by 4 bases and the J gene end by 10 bases; junction bases not matched to a gene: 6.

The chain recombines TRBV29-1 with TRBJ1-2; D is possibly TRBD1 (5 bases). V was pared by 6 bases and J by 8 bases, with 13 bases between. This CDR3 has 11 residues. The germline V gene encodes CDR1 SQVTM and CDR2 ANQGSEA. This CDR3 is CSVSWGEGYTF. DNA for the CDR3: TGCAGCGTCTCCTGGGGGGAGGGCTACACCTTC.

This chain joins TRBV4-3 and TRBJ1-2; no firm D call. This CDR3 has 15 residues. Germline V CDR1 and CDR2: LGHNA, YSLEER. V was pared by 0 bases and J by 3 bases, with 11 bases between. The CDR3 nucleotides are TGCGCCAGCAGCCAAGATATCAACAAATACTATGGCTACACCTTC. Its protein is CASSQDINKYYGYTF.

V gene TRBV28 combines with J gene TRBJ1-2; 7 bases agree with TRBD1. Germline V lookup: CDR1 MDHEN, CDR2 SYDVKM. V shed 2 bases, J shed 6 bases, and the junction held 3 bases outside the gene matches. The CDR3 loop spans 13 amino acids. DNA of the CDR3: TGTGCCAGCAGTTTAATGACAGGGAATGGCTACACCTTC. Translated, it gives CASSLMTGNGYTF.

This chain connects TRBV29-1 to TRBJ1-1, with a weak D call TRBD1 (6 bases). Germline V gene data show CDR1 as SQVTM and CDR2 as ANQGSEA. CDR3 length: 14 residues. Trimming removed 7 bases from V and 1 base from J, with 16 bases in between. CDR3 sequence reads: CSAQAGDKNTEAFF. The CDR3 nucleotides read TGCAGCGCCCAAGCCGGGGACAAGAACACTGAAGCTTTCTTT.

This rearrangement joins TRBV7-6 to TRBJ2-1, with 7 bases lining up with TRBD2. The CDR3 is 14 residues long. CDR1 is SGHVS and CDR2 is FNYEAQ in the germline V gene. J was trimmed by 8 bases and V by 5 bases; bases with no gene match: 9. The DNA of the CDR3 is TGTGCCAGCAGCCGGCCCAGCGGGACGGATGAGCAGTTCTTC. This translates into CASSRPSGTDEQFF.

The V and J genes are TRBV10-3 and TRBJ2-7; D possibly corresponds to TRBD2 (6 bases). The ends were cut back, 2 bases at V and 2 bases at J, with 10 bases in the middle. From germline, CDR1 is ENHRY and CDR2 SYGVKD. This CDR3 is 14 amino acids long. CDR3 DNA: TGTGCCATCAGTGAGAGGGCGGGAACCTACGAGCAGTACTTC. It specifies CAISERAGTYEQYF.

This clone was detected a few times. The rearrangement joins TRBV2 to TRBJ2-1; TRBD2 matches at 13 bases. CDR1 and CDR2 from the germline V gene are SNHLY and FYNNEI. V lost 6 bases to trimming and J lost 6 bases; unmatched junction nucleotides: 8. This CDR3 has 16 residues. The CDR3 bases are TGTGCCAGCAGGGGGCTAAGACTAGCGGGAGGCAATGAGCAGTTCTTC. Its protein is CASRGLRLAGGNEQFF.

The chain uses TRBV5-6 and TRBJ2-7; D gene uncertain. Germline V gene sequence: CDR1 SGHDT, CDR2 YYEEEE. The CDR3 loop spans 13 amino acids. Trimming pared 2 bases from V and 6 bases from J, leaving 12 bases between. For the CDR3, the DNA is TGTGCCAGCAGCTTCGGCAGCGATGGCGAGCAGTACTTC. It is translated as CASSFGSDGEQYF.

V gene TRBV29-1 combines with J gene TRBJ2-3; TRBD2 agrees at 7 bases. Germline CDR1 SQVTM, CDR2 ANQGSEA. The CDR3 has 11 amino acids. J was trimmed by 8 bases and V by 6 bases; bases with no gene match: 5. The DNA for the CDR3 is TGCAGCGTCCGGGACTACCGTACGCAGTATTTT. Its translation: CSVRDYRTQYF.

This clone has more than one count but fewer than ten. V usage is TRBV9 and J usage is TRBJ2-1, with TRBD1 identical over 9 bases. CDR1 SGDLS and CDR2 YYNGEE come from the germline V gene. The CDR3 has 14 residues. Trimming removed 2 bases from V and 5 bases from J; junction bases left unmatched: 2. The CDR3 loop is CASSVGQGHNEQFF. CDR3 DNA sequence: TGTGCCAGCAGCGTGGGACAGGGCCACAATGAGCAGTTCTTC.

This clone was counted between two and nine times. This chain uses TRBV7-3 with TRBJ2-7; D may be TRBD2 (5 bases). The germline CDR1 and CDR2 sequences are SGHTA and FQGTGA. V lost 5 bases to trimming and J lost 2 bases, with 13 bases between them. This CDR3 comprises 14 residues. The CDR3 loop reads CASSAYTRPYEQYF. The CDR3 nucleotides are TGTGCCAGCAGCGCTTACACTAGGCCCTACGAGCAGTACTTC.

V and J are TRBV2 and TRBJ2-7, with a weak D call TRBD2 (5 bases). The CDR3 consists of 12 residues. Trimming shortened V by 6 bases and J by 3 bases, and 9 bases separated the two germline ends. Germline V CDR1 and CDR2: SNHLY, FYNNEI. CDR3 region: CASRLELYEQYF. The DNA for the CDR3 is TGTGCCAGCAGACTAGAACTCTACGAGCAGTACTTC.

This clone has only one observation. The J gene is TRBJ2-7, the V gene TRBV10-3; TRBD2 aligns across 9 bases. J gave up 0 bases and V 2 bases, and 2 bases lay outside the gene matches. Germline V gene data show CDR1 as ENHRY and CDR2 as SYGVKD. This CDR3 comprises 15 residues. The chain's CDR3 is CAISESGRSSYEQYF. The DNA for the CDR3 is TGTGCCATCAGTGAGAGCGGGAGGAGCTCCTACGAGCAGTACTTC.

The chain is built from TRBV2 and TRBJ1-5, with D possibly TRBD1 on 5 matching bases. Germline-derived CDR1 and CDR2 are SNHLY and FYNNEI. CDR3 length equals 12 residues. Trimming shortened V by 4 bases and J by 11 bases, and 12 bases separated the two germline ends. The CDR3 here is CASSVSGGAQHF. Written as DNA, the CDR3 is TGTGCCAGCAGTGTGTCCGGGGGGGCCCAGCATTTT.

There are a few counts of this clone. The chain combines TRBV10-3 with TRBJ2-7; D is possibly TRBD1 (6 bases). V was pared by 7 bases and J by 0 bases, with 13 bases between. Germline values: CDR1 ENHRY, CDR2 SYGVKD. The CDR3 extends over 14 amino acids. CDR3 amino acids: CAITNDRSSYEQYF. In nucleotides, the CDR3 is TGTGCCATCACCAACGACAGGAGCTCCTACGAGCAGTACTTC.

This clone has more than one count but fewer than ten. The chain recombines TRBV4-2 with TRBJ2-3; 12 positions match TRBD2. Trimming removed 4 bases from V and 6 bases from J; junction bases left unmatched: 8. Germline CDR1 LGHNA, CDR2 YNFKEQ. The CDR3 contains 16 residues. The CDR3 DNA is TGTGCCAGCAGCCTAAAAAGGCTAGCGGGGGGGGATACGCAGTATTTT. The encoded protein is CASSLKRLAGGDTQYF.